This TCR beta chain came from a study of PD-1 blockade in classical Hodgkin lymphoma. Study conclusions and caveats: It was reported that newly diagnosed patients had less baseline TCR diversity than healthy donors. Prior therapy or disease activity may underlie the repertoire differences, whose causes remain undefined.

Generated by immunoSEQ multiplex PCR, the TCRdb table keeps only in-frame clones and is missing some. The repertoire consists of 30,000 or so clones, with roughly 80% occurring once and the leading ten covering around 0.6%. Time point: cycle 4 day 1 (C4D1), after five to seven weeks of nivolumab. Brentuximab vedotin exposure varied among the patients, all of whom had relapsed after autologous stem cell transplantation. CD4+ T cells were purified from thawed PBMCs by magnetic negative selection. Details on this clone: Its target is unknown.

Looked up from germline, CDR1 is SGHRS and CDR2 is YFSETQ. The CDR3 extends over 13 amino acids. With 4 bases removed from V and 1 base from J, the gap between germline ends came to 7 bases. Sample: CD4+ T cells from blood, taken before the fourth cycle of nivolumab. The chain is built from TRBV5-1 and TRBJ2-3, with no clear D. The TCR originated in a human donor with classical Hodgkin lymphoma. CDR3 sequence (DNA): TGCGCCAGCAGCGCGTCTGGCACAGATACGCAGTATTTT. Translation gives CASSASGTDTQYF.